The 9 T cell receptor beta chains given below trace back to one sample, sequenced in a study of human T cells and chemical hapten exposure. A single record per CDR3 protein comes from TCRdb applying MiXCR to the 5' RACE reads. The repertoire holds about 81,000 distinct CDR3 sequences, 15% to 20% seen once, with under 7.5% in the top ten. The authors extracted total RNA from unfractionated whole blood. The source is a female donor in good health.

This clonotype was seen a handful of times. The chain joins TRBV6-5 to TRBJ2-3; D might be TRBD1 (5 bases). Trimming stripped 6 bases from V and 1 base from J, with 11 bases between. Germline lookup yields CDR1 MNHEY and CDR2 SVGAGI. The CDR3 covers 14 residues. CDR3 region: CASRERGRTDTQYF. The CDR3 DNA sequence: TGTGCCAGCAGGGAAAGGGGCCGCACAGATACGCAGTATTTT.

The chain uses TRBV12-3 or TRBV12-4 and TRBJ1-4; D not resolved. Trimming removed 3 bases from V and 0 bases from J, with 5 bases in between. There are 14 residues in the CDR3. CDR3 amino acids: CASSFEPTNEKLFF. The CDR3, as DNA: TGTGCCAGCAGTTTTGAGCCAACTAATGAAAAACTGTTTTTT.

The J gene is TRBJ2-1, the V gene TRBV20-1, with D possibly being TRBD1 (8 bases). This CDR3 is 14 amino acids long. The V and J ends lost 6 bases and 6 bases respectively, with 18 bases between them. Per the germline V gene, CDR1 is DFQATT and CDR2 is SNEGSKA (reference sequence). CDR3: CSARTGGGGNEQFF. The CDR3 DNA reads as TGCAGTGCCAGAACAGGGGGGGGTGGCAATGAGCAGTTCTTC.

This clonotype has a handful of counts. V and J are TRBV20-1 and TRBJ2-5, with D perhaps being TRBD1 or TRBD2 (5 bases each). Germline CDR1 and CDR2: DFQATT and SNEGSKA (reference sequence). The CDR3 loop spans 13 amino acids. V lost 5 bases and J lost 7, with 17 bases in between. CDR3: CSAEGLGPMTQYF. CDR3 in DNA: TGCAGTGCTGAGGGTCTGGGGCCAATGACCCAGTACTTC.

The rearrangement uses TRBV7-9 and TRBJ2-2; no definite D call. This CDR3 has 15 residues. V dropped 5 bases and J dropped 4 bases, with 14 bases sitting between them. Germline V CDR1 and CDR2: SEHNR, FQNEAQ (reference sequence). The CDR3 DNA is TGTGCCAGCAGCCCACGGACGGCCGGCACCGGGGAGCTGTTTTTT. As protein: CASSPRTAGTGELFF.

The J gene is TRBJ1-1, the V gene TRBV7-2; D ambiguous. The CDR3 totals 12 residues. CDR1 and CDR2 (germline): SGHTA, FQGNSA. V was trimmed by 5 bases and J by 7 bases, leaving 11 bases between them. The CDR3 region has the DNA TGTGCCAGCAGCCTCTTGTTGGGTGAAGCTTTCTTT. This gives the protein CASSLLLGEAFF.

This clonotype has just a few counts. This sequence joins TRBV7-8 and TRBJ1-2; 7 bases fit TRBD1. The J segment lost 4 bases and the V segment lost 5 bases, leaving 13 bases of the junction unmatched. Germline V CDR1 and CDR2: SGHVS, FQNEAQ. This CDR3 region has 16 residues. CDR3 sequence: CASSLDRAGSVYGYTF. The CDR3 DNA reads TGTGCCAGCAGCCTAGACAGGGCAGGTTCCGTCTATGGCTACACCTTC.

This clonotype was seen a handful of times. The chain is built from TRBV7-9 and TRBJ1-4; 9 bases are shared with TRBD1. This CDR3 is built from 15 residues. J lost 7 bases, V lost 5 bases, and 8 bases had no gene match. The germline V gene encodes CDR1 SEHNR and CDR2 FQNEAQ (reference sequence). The CDR3 DNA follows: TGTGCCAGCAGCCTTCGACAGGGGGGGACTGAAAAACTGTTTTTT. Translation gives CASSLRQGGTEKLFF.

The genes are TRBV4-1 and TRBJ1-2, with 7 bases lining up with TRBD1. V shed 4 bases, J shed 5 bases, and the junction held 7 bases outside the gene matches. Germline CDR1 reads MGHRA; CDR2 reads YSYEKL. There are 14 residues in the CDR3. CDR3 amino acids: CASSRQGQHYGYTF. CDR3 DNA: TGCGCCAGCAGCCGTCAGGGACAGCATTATGGCTACACCTTC.